The 26 T cell receptor beta chains given below trace back to one sample, sequenced in a study of T cells in Graves' hyperthyroidism and ophthalmopathy. TCR beta CDR3 regions were amplified from RNA. Initially, a first-round RT-PCR of the TCR CDR3 employed the HTBI primer set. Each CDR3 protein gets one entry after TCRdb re-called the multiplex PCR reads with MiXCR. The table has about 400,000 distinct CDR3 sequences, around 15% seen once; the top ten hold approximately 19%. Sequenced input: blood. Source of these receptors: a woman aged 60-75 years with Graves' ophthalmopathy.

In regard to this clonotype: A much larger clone is a single base away; this may be a read error. The chain is built from TRBV2 and TRBJ2-1; D not certain. V gave up 3 bases and J gave up 0 bases, with 6 bases separating them. Looked up from germline, CDR1 is SNHLY and CDR2 is FYNNEI. The CDR3 runs 14 residues. The CDR3 DNA reads TGTGCCAGCAGTGACAGGAGCTCCTACAATGAGCAGTTCTTC. This encodes CASSDRSSYNEQFF.

The chain recombines TRBV9 with TRBJ1-1; no reliable D call. Germline V gene sequence: CDR1 SGDLS, CDR2 YYNGEE. The CDR3 runs to 13 residues. Trimming removed 3 bases at V and 4 bases at J, with 10 bases between. The CDR3 spells CASSGSLSTEAFF. The DNA for the CDR3 is TGTGCCAGCAGCGGGTCTCTGTCCACTGAAGCTTTCTTT.

At least ten counts were recorded for this clonotype. The chain has TRBV30 and TRBJ1-3; D not certain. The CDR3 is made up of 13 amino acids. V lost 3 bases to trimming and J lost 0 bases, with 6 bases between them. Germline V gene lookup returns CDR1 GTSNPN and CDR2 SVGIG (reference sequence). The CDR3 is CAWRGNSGNTIYF. The CDR3 nucleotides are TGTGCCTGGAGGGGGAACTCTGGAAACACCATATATTTT.

This clonotype was seen ten or more times. This chain joins TRBV29-1 and TRBJ2-1, with 9 bases matching TRBD1. The CDR3 has 14 residues. CDR1 SQVTM and CDR2 ANQGSEA come from the germline V gene. J gave up 10 bases and V 3 bases, and 10 bases lay outside the gene matches. CDR3 sequence reads: CSVDTGGAGSEQFF. DNA of the CDR3: TGCAGCGTTGACACAGGGGGCGCGGGGAGCGAGCAGTTCTTC.

This clonotype was counted ten times or more. V gene TRBV12-3 or TRBV12-4 combines with J gene TRBJ2-1, with 10 bases aligning to TRBD2. The junction had 12 bases not matched to a gene; V was cut back by 4 bases and J by 9 bases. The CDR3 loop spans 16 amino acids. Written as DNA, the CDR3 is TGTGCCAGCAGTTCCCACGGAGAGCGGGAGGGTGGTGAGCAGTTCTTC. Its protein product is CASSSHGEREGGEQFF.

In its sample, this clonotype was seen many times. This chain links TRBV29-1 with TRBJ1-1, with D hard to call. CDR1 is SQVTM and CDR2 is ANQGSEA in the germline V gene. V lost 7 bases and J lost 3, with 12 bases in between. The CDR3 covers 12 residues. The CDR3 is CSASRGYTEAFF. The CDR3 coding sequence is TGCAGCGCCTCACGAGGGTACACTGAAGCTTTCTTT.

This clonotype was detected ten times or more. This chain joins TRBV5-1 and TRBJ2-1, with 9 bases fitting TRBD1. The germline V gene encodes CDR1 SGHRS and CDR2 YFSETQ. The CDR3 spans 16 residues. V was clipped by 4 bases and J by 8 bases; unmatched bases: 13. The CDR3 loop is CASSPSGQGFLHEQFF. The DNA for the CDR3 is TGCGCCAGCAGCCCCTCGGGACAGGGATTCCTACATGAGCAGTTCTTC.

This chain joins TRBV20-1 and TRBJ1-5, with D uncertain. Germline assignment: CDR1 DFQATT and CDR2 SNEGSKA (reference sequence). Trimming stripped 4 bases from V and 0 bases from J, with 13 bases between. CDR3 size: 15 residues. The CDR3 loop is CSAKWTENSNQPQHF. DNA of the CDR3: TGCAGTGCTAAATGGACGGAGAATAGCAATCAGCCCCAGCATTTT.

This chain links TRBV29-1 with TRBJ2-1; tentatively, D is TRBD1 or TRBD2 (5 bases each). This CDR3 has 14 residues. Germline values: CDR1 SQVTM, CDR2 ANQGSEA. Between the trimmed V and J ends, which lost 1 base and 2 bases, there was a span of 9 bases. CDR3 bases: TGCAGCGTTGAAGTCCGGGGACCCTACAATGAGCAGTTCTTC. It codes for CSVEVRGPYNEQFF.

This clonotype has just a few counts. The chain has TRBV5-4 and TRBJ2-3; TRBD2 matches 12 bases. CDR3 length: 17 residues. The V segment lost 4 bases and the J segment 2 bases; nucleotides outside the gene matches: 8. Germline V gene sequence: CDR1 SGHNT, CDR2 YYREEE (reference sequence). As DNA, the CDR3 is TGTGCCAGCAGCGACCCACTAGCGGGAGGCACCACAGATACGCAGTATTTT. It encodes CASSDPLAGGTTDTQYF.

This chain uses TRBV28 with TRBJ2-3; no firm D call. The CDR3 is 17 residues long. Trimming stripped 4 bases from V and 2 bases from J, with 19 bases between. Germline assignment: CDR1 MDHEN and CDR2 SYDVKM. CDR3 bases: TGTGCCAGCAGTTCCCGCTCCTTGACAACCTACACAGATACGCAGTATTTT. Encoded protein: CASSSRSLTTYTDTQYF.

This clonotype has just a few counts. J is TRBJ1-3 and V is TRBV6-5; maybe TRBD1 (6 bases). Trimming left V 4 bases short and J 2 bases short, with 15 bases between. The CDR3 is 16 residues long. The germline gives CDR1 MNHEY, CDR2 SVGAGI. The CDR3 nucleotides read TGTGCCAGCAGTTCCGAAGCAGGGGTCGCTGGAAACACCATATATTTT. As protein: CASSSEAGVAGNTIYF.

The CDR3 nucleotides read TGTGCCAGCAGCTTCAGGGGGCTTGGTGAGACCCAGTACTTC. Protein: CASSFRGLGETQYF. This sequence joins TRBV7-2 and TRBJ2-5; 8 nucleotides match TRBD1. Germline V gene sequence: CDR1 SGHTA, CDR2 FQGNSA. The CDR3 contains 14 residues. The ends lost 3 bases at V and 5 bases at J; junction bases unmatched: 5. Variable domain in full (rest from reference TRBV7-2 and TRBJ2-5): GAGVSQSPSNKVTEKGKDVELRCDPISGHTALYWYRQSLGQGLEFLIYFQGNSAPDKSGLPSDRFSAERTGGSVSTLTIQRTQQEDSAVYLCASSFRGLGETQYFGPGTRLLVL.

To note about this clonotype: A much larger clone differs by one base, so this may be a read error. The J gene is TRBJ2-1, the V gene TRBV2; D is uncertain. The J call is in doubt because the DNA end fits TRBJ2-7 better. The germline V gene encodes CDR1 SNHLY and CDR2 FYNNEI. The CDR3 has 11 residues. As DNA, the CDR3 is TGTGCCAGCAGTACAAGGGATGAGCAGTACTTC. Encoded protein: CASSTRDEQYF.

This clonotype was counted many times. The chain couples TRBV11-2 to TRBJ2-6; D may be TRBD1 (5 bases). Germline lookup yields CDR1 SGHAT and CDR2 FQNNGV. Trimming took off 1 base at V and 2 bases at J, with 12 bases between the two ends. This CDR3 has 17 residues. The CDR3 loop reads CASSLGQLRPGANVLTF. CDR3 nucleotide sequence: TGTGCCAGCAGCTTAGGACAGTTGCGGCCTGGGGCCAACGTCCTGACTTTC.

At least ten counts were recorded for this clonotype. This chain links TRBV18 with TRBJ2-3; D gene unclear. The CDR3 has 17 amino acids. Germline values: CDR1 KGHSH, CDR2 LQKENI. V lost 3 bases and J lost 2, with 18 bases in between. The CDR3 loop reads CASSPGWMPELTDTQYF. In nucleotides, the CDR3 is TGTGCCAGCTCACCCGGGTGGATGCCCGAGCTCACAGATACGCAGTATTTT.

The table lists this clonotype with many counts. The rearrangement uses TRBV5-5 and TRBJ2-1; D tentatively reads TRBD1 or TRBD2 (6 bases each). CDR1 SGHKS and CDR2 YYEKEE come from the germline V gene (reference sequence). This CDR3 is 15 amino acids long. Trimming left V 2 bases short and J 2 bases short, with 11 bases between. The chain's CDR3 is CASSLRGATYNEQFF. Written as DNA, the CDR3 is TGTGCCAGCAGCTTAAGGGGGGCGACCTACAATGAGCAGTTCTTC. Full variable domain (remainder filled in from reference TRBV5-5 and TRBJ2-1): DAGVTQSPTHLIKTRGQQVTLRCSPISGHKSVSWYQQVLGQGPQFIFQYYEKEERGRGNFPDRFSARQFPNYSSELNVNALLLGDSALYLCASSLRGATYNEQFFGPGTRLTVL.

The CDR3 DNA reads TGCAGTGCTAGAGATGTGGCAGCTAATCAGCCCCAGCATTTT. Translation: CSARDVAANQPQHF. The chain is built from TRBV20-1 and TRBJ1-5; the D is unclear. The V end was cut by 0 bases, the J end by 4 bases, with 10 bases between. Germline loops: CDR1 DFQATT, CDR2 SNEGSKA (reference sequence). This CDR3 comprises 14 residues.

The V call is TRBV11-2, the J call TRBJ2-1, with TRBD2 matching 10 bases. CDR3 length: 17 amino acids. CDR1 and CDR2 (germline): SGHAT, FQNNGV. The junction had 3 bases not matched to a gene; V was cut back by 1 base and J by 0 bases. In nucleotides, the CDR3 is TGTGCCAGCAGCTTAGTCCCTAGCGGGAGCTCCTACAATGAGCAGTTCTTC. It is translated as CASSLVPSGSSYNEQFF.

This rearrangement joins TRBV7-9 to TRBJ2-5, with 8 bases identical to TRBD1. The germline V gene encodes CDR1 SEHNR and CDR2 FQNEAQ (reference sequence). The CDR3 has 15 residues. J lost 1 base, V lost 1 base, and 2 bases had no gene match. The CDR3 DNA follows: TGTGCCAGCAGCTTAGGGACAGGGTCCCAAGAGACCCAGTACTTC. Encoded protein: CASSLGTGSQETQYF.

In this sample, this clonotype turned up many times. The chain recombines TRBV2 with TRBJ2-1, with D unresolved. With 4 bases removed from V and 5 bases from J, the gap between germline ends came to 12 bases. In germline, CDR1 is SNHLY, CDR2 FYNNEI. The CDR3 consists of 14 residues. The CDR3 DNA follows: TGTGCCAGCAGTGTTTTAGTCAGAGACAATGAGCAGTTCTTC. It specifies CASSVLVRDNEQFF.

The V call is TRBV5-8, the J call TRBJ2-7; either TRBD1 or TRBD2 may supply D (6 bases each). The CDR3 contains 14 residues. CDR1 and CDR2 from the germline V gene are SGHTS and YDEGEE. Trimming shortened V by 0 bases and J by 7 bases, and 14 bases separated the two germline ends. The CDR3 nucleotides read TGTGCCAGCAGCTTGGGGGGGGCGACTTCAGAGCAGTACTTC. It specifies CASSLGGATSEQYF.

This chain connects TRBV5-1 to TRBJ2-5; D may be TRBD1 (6 bases). The CDR3 spans 15 residues. The germline V gene has CDR1 SGHRS and CDR2 YFSETQ. V was trimmed by 0 bases and J by 1 base, leaving 10 bases between them. CDR3 nucleotide sequence: TGCGCCAGCAGCTTGGACAGGGCCCTCCAAGAGACCCAGTACTTC. Translating it yields CASSLDRALQETQYF.

This clonotype was found many times. The rearrangement joins TRBV9 to TRBJ2-7; D is possibly TRBD2 (6 bases). Trimming cost V 4 bases and J 0 bases, with 11 bases left between them. The CDR3 extends over 14 amino acids. Germline CDR1 is SGDLS and CDR2 is YYNGEE. The CDR3 spells CASSPLEGSYEQYF. The CDR3 DNA reads as TGTGCCAGCAGCCCCCTGGAGGGCTCCTACGAGCAGTACTTC.

At least ten counts were recorded for this clonotype. The chain recombines TRBV7-8 with TRBJ2-1, with D maybe TRBD2 (6 bases). V lost 1 base to trimming and J lost 5 bases, with 12 bases between them. This CDR3 contains 15 residues. The V gene's germline CDR1 is SGHVS and CDR2 FQNEAQ. CDR3 protein: CASSLGVAVHNEQFF. DNA for the CDR3: TGTGCCAGCAGCTTAGGGGTAGCGGTGCACAATGAGCAGTTCTTC. The full variable domain, rest sourced from reference TRBV7-8 and TRBJ2-1, is GAGVSQSPRYKVAKRGQDVALRCDPISGHVSLFWYQQALGQGPEFLTYFQNEAQLDKSGLPSDRFFAERPEGSVSTLKIQRTQQEDSAVYLCASSLGVAVHNEQFFGPGTRLTVL.

There are many counts of this clonotype. The chain combines TRBV2 with TRBJ1-6; D is perhaps TRBD1 (6 bases). The V and J ends lost 7 bases and 0 bases respectively, with 10 bases between them. Germline V gene data show CDR1 as SNHLY and CDR2 as FYNNEI. This CDR3 has 15 residues. The CDR3 loop reads CASNQDSSYNSPLHF. CDR3 DNA: TGTGCCAGCAACCAGGACAGCTCCTATAATTCACCCCTCCACTTT.